The 14 T cell receptor beta chains below all came from one sample that was sequenced in a study of blood T cell repertoires in COVID-19 (dated by TCRdb to the early 2020s). The method was the immunoSEQ multiplex PCR assay. TCRdb took this table from immuneACCESS and kept in-frame rearrangements with V and J called. Such tables lack part of the clones; where checked against another copy, unresolved V genes explain under half of the gap, and the rest is unexplained. The sample table lists about 300,000 clones, about 84% of them with a count of one. 1.5% to 2% of the sample comes from the top ten. Sequenced sample: peripheral blood. The receptors shown here come from a woman between 45 and 65 years old with acute or convalescent COVID-19.

V usage is TRBV28 and J usage is TRBJ1-2; 7 nucleotides line up with TRBD1. V was pared by 6 bases and J by 3 bases, with 7 bases of the junction left unmatched. This CDR3 has 14 residues. The germline V gene has CDR1 MDHEN and CDR2 SYDVKM. The CDR3 sequence is CASSRGGRYYGYTF. The CDR3 coding sequence is TGTGCCAGCAGCCGAGGGGGCCGGTACTATGGCTACACCTTC.

J is TRBJ2-7 and V is TRBV9, with TRBD1 matching over 7 bases. Trimming took 3 bases from V and 7 from J; bases not matched to a gene: 10. CDR1 and CDR2 from the germline V gene are SGDLS and YYNGEE. The CDR3 spans 14 residues. The CDR3 region is CASSGQGVSGEQYF. The CDR3 region has the DNA TGTGCCAGCAGCGGACAGGGTGTGTCTGGAGAGCAGTACTTC.

This chain's CDR3 is CASSLERIQETQYF. The CDR3 DNA reads TGCGCCAGCAGCCTAGAGCGGATACAAGAGACCCAGTACTTC. V and J are TRBV4-1 and TRBJ2-5; possible D gene TRBD2, 5 bases. CDR3 length: 14 amino acids. Trimming cost V 4 bases and J 2 bases, with 11 bases left between them. CDR1 is MGHRA and CDR2 is YSYEKL in the germline V gene.

This chain uses TRBV19 with TRBJ2-1, with a weak D call TRBD1 (6 bases). Germline V gene sequence: CDR1 LNHDA, CDR2 SQIVND (reference sequence). With 5 bases removed from V and 3 bases from J, the gap between germline ends came to 11 bases. This CDR3 is built from 14 residues. The CDR3 DNA reads TGTGCCAGTAGTCCCGGACAGCTCTACAATGAGCAGTTCTTC. Translated, it gives CASSPGQLYNEQFF.

CDR3 in amino acids: CASRVQGGGQPQHF. As DNA, the CDR3 is TGTGCCAGCAGGGTGCAAGGGGGCGGGCAGCCCCAGCATTTT. The chain has TRBV28 and TRBJ1-5; 7 bases fit TRBD1. CDR1 and CDR2 (germline): MDHEN, SYDVKM. This CDR3 contains 14 residues. Trimming took 6 bases from V and 7 from J; bases not matched to a gene: 9. Full variable domain (missing parts from reference TRBV28 and TRBJ1-5): DVKVTQSSRYLVKRTGEKVFLECVQDMDHENMFWYRQDPGLGLRLIYFSYDVKMKEKGDIPEGYSVSREKKERFSLILESASTNQTSMYLCASRVQGGGQPQHFGDGTRLSIL.

Only a few counts were recorded for this clone. The chain couples TRBV9 to TRBJ2-5; TRBD2 agrees at 7 bases. Germline CDR1 is SGDLS and CDR2 is YYNGEE. V lost 0 bases and J lost 2; bases outside the gene matches: 4. The CDR3 runs 15 residues. For the CDR3, the DNA is TGTGCCAGCAGCGTAGGTCCTAGCGGACAAGAGACCCAGTACTTC. Protein: CASSVGPSGQETQYF.

The sample holds a few counts of this clone. The genes are TRBV15 and TRBJ2-1; 7 bases match TRBD2. Germline V gives CDR1 LNHNV, CDR2 YYDKDF (reference sequence). V lost 0 bases to trimming and J lost 6 bases; unmatched junction nucleotides: 8. The CDR3 extends over 16 amino acids. The CDR3 nucleotides are TGTGCCACCAGCAGAGAACCCAGCGGGGTAGGCAATGAGCAGTTCTTC. Its translation is CATSREPSGVGNEQFF. The whole variable domain, remainder taken from reference TRBV15 and TRBJ2-1, is DAMVIQNPRYQVTQFGKPVTLSCSQTLNHNVMYWYQQKSSQAPKLLFHYYDKDFNNEADTPDNFQSRRPNTSFCFLDIRSPGLGDTAMYLCATSREPSGVGNEQFFGPGTRLTVL.

In DNA, the CDR3 is TGTGCCAGCAGCCCAGGCCCGGGACAGGGGAACACCGGGGAGCTGTTTTTT. Protein: CASSPGPGQGNTGELFF. This chain connects TRBV9 to TRBJ2-2; 9 bases line up with TRBD1. Germline assignment: CDR1 SGDLS and CDR2 YYNGEE. Germline trimming cut 4 bases from V and 1 base from J; bases unmatched to any gene: 8. The length of the CDR3 is 17 residues.

This rearrangement joins TRBV10-3 to TRBJ2-7, with TRBD2 matching 7 bases. The CDR3 runs 15 residues. In germline, CDR1 is ENHRY, CDR2 SYGVKD. The V gene end was trimmed by 7 bases and the J gene end by 3 bases; junction bases not matched to a gene: 12. CDR3 DNA: TGTGCCATCACCCGCGGGGGTGGGCAGCTCTACGAGCAGTACTTC. Its translation: CAITRGGGQLYEQYF.

The chain is built from TRBV7-2 and TRBJ2-6, with D possibly TRBD2 on 5 matching bases. This CDR3 is built from 15 residues. Germline V CDR1 and CDR2: SGHTA, FQGNSA. V dropped 6 bases and J dropped 1 base, with 10 bases sitting between them. The CDR3 sequence is CASSHRGSGANVLTF. As DNA, the CDR3 is TGTGCCAGCAGTCACCGGGGATCTGGGGCCAACGTCCTGACTTTC.

V is TRBV19 and J is TRBJ2-7; TRBD1 agrees at 8 bases. Germline V CDR1 and CDR2: LNHDA, SQIVND (reference sequence). The CDR3 has 17 amino acids. With 0 bases clipped from V and 3 bases from J, the junction kept 10 bases outside the gene matches. The CDR3 region is CASSIDGTGTSFYEQYF. The CDR3 DNA reads TGTGCCAGTAGTATAGACGGGACAGGTACTTCTTTCTACGAGCAGTACTTC.

The chain joins TRBV30 to TRBJ2-1; 15 positions agree with TRBD2. V shed 7 bases and J 10 bases; nucleotides not matched to a gene: 5. The CDR3 totals 13 residues. CDR1 and CDR2 (germline): GTSNPN, SVGIG (reference sequence). CDR3 protein: CASGLAGGGEQFF. The CDR3 DNA sequence: TGTGCCTCGGGACTAGCGGGAGGTGGGGAGCAGTTCTTC.

The CDR3 nucleotides are TGTGCCAGCAGCCAGCGGGACTACGAGCAGTACTTC. It is translated as CASSQRDYEQYF. V usage is TRBV6-2 or TRBV6-3 and J usage is TRBJ2-7, with 7 positions matching TRBD2. Germline values: CDR1 MNHEY, CDR2 SVGEGT. V lost 6 bases and J lost 3; bases outside the gene matches: 2. This CDR3 is 12 amino acids long.

J is TRBJ1-1 and V is TRBV6-6, with D tentatively TRBD1 (6 bases). Germline CDR1 reads MNHNY; CDR2 reads SVGAGI (reference sequence). The ends were cut back, 7 bases at V and 1 base at J, with 19 bases in the middle. This CDR3 comprises 16 residues. The CDR3, as DNA: TGTGCCAGCAACTATTTTGAACAGGGATGGAACACTGAAGCTTTCTTT. Translated: CASNYFEQGWNTEAFF.